This T cell receptor beta chain was observed in a study of blood T cell repertoires in COVID-19. Study as a whole: The study drew acute and convalescent COVID-19 samples from the United States, Italy and Spain. The analysed material was cDNA or gDNA that came from T cells, B-cell-depleted T cells, or PBMCs.

Per the authors' pipeline: Reference gene primer amplification yielded estimated nucleated cell counts. Clones were sequenced by immunoSEQ multiplex PCR, and TCRdb holds only the in-frame ones, with some missing. The D gene and trimming were derived from the DNA, and the V and J assignments and clone size from that table. The sample holds about 60,000 clones, about 87% seen once. V was pared by 5 bases and J by 4 bases, with 6 bases of the junction left unmatched. Germline loops: CDR1 SGHTA, CDR2 FQGTGA. The CDR3 is made up of 16 amino acids. Source material: peripheral blood. This chain links TRBV7-3 with TRBJ2-2; 11 bases are shared with TRBD2. The TCR sequence derives from a man between 60 and 75 years old with acute or convalescent COVID-19. The CDR3 region is CASSHGLAGGTGELFF. CDR3 in DNA: TGTGCCAGCAGCCACGGGCTAGCGGGAGGCACCGGGGAGCTGTTTTTT.